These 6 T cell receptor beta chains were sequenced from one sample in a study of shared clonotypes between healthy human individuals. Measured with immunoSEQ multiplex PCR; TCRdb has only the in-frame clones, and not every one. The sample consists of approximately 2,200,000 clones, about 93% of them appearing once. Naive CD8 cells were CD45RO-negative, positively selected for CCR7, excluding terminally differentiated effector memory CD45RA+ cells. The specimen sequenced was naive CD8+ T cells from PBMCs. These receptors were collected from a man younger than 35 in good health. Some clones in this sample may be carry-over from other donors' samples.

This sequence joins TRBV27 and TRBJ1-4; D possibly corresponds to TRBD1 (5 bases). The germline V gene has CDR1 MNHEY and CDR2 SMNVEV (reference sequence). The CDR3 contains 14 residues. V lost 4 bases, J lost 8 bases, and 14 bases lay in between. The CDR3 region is CASSSGLRDEKLFF. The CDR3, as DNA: TGTGCCAGCAGTTCGGGACTGCGAGACGAAAAACTGTTTTTT.

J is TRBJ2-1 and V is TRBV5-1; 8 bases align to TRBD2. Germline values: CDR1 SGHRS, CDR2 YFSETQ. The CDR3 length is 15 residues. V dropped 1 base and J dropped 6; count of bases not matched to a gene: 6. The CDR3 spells CASSLYLAGRNEQFF. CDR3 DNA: TGCGCCAGCAGCTTGTACCTAGCGGGTCGCAATGAGCAGTTCTTC.

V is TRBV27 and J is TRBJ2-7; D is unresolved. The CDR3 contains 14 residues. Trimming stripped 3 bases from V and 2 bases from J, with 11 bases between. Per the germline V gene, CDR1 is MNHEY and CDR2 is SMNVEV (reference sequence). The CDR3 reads CASSFSGLTYEQYF. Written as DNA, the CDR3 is TGTGCCAGCAGTTTCTCCGGGTTAACCTACGAGCAGTACTTC.

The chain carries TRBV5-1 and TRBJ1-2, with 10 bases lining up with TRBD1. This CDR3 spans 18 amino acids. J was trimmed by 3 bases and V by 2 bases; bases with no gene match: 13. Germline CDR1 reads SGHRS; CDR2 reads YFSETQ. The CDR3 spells CASSFLRDRGLPDYGYTF. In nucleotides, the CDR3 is TGCGCCAGCAGCTTCCTCCGGGACAGGGGATTACCGGACTATGGCTACACCTTC.

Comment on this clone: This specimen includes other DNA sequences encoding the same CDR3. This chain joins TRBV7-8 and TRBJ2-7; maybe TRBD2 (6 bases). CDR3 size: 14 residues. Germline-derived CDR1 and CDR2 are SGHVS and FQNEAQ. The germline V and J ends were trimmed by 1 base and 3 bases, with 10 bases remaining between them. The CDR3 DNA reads TGTGCCAGCAGCTTAGGCGGGGAAAACTACGAGCAGTACTTC. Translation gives CASSLGGENYEQYF.

The CDR3 DNA is TGTGCCAGCAGCTTCCGAGGGACAGCCAACACCGGGGAGCTGTTTTTT. This encodes CASSFRGTANTGELFF. The V and J genes are TRBV7-9 and TRBJ2-2; 7 bases agree with TRBD1. Germline V gene data show CDR1 as SEHNR and CDR2 as FQNEAQ (reference sequence). V shed 3 bases, J shed 2 bases, and the junction held 6 bases outside the gene matches. The CDR3 sequence is 16 residues long.